This T cell receptor beta chain was profiled in a study of cytomegalovirus exposure and HLA in healthy donors. Study-wide findings and caveats: Cytomegalovirus-associated TCR beta chains were listed, numbering 150 to 200.

With respect to this clone: Its antigen is not identified.

Use of 60 Vbeta and 13 Jbeta primers characterized the PCR. In the original workflow: As a later analysis found, there were approximately 80 million unique TCR beta chains, of which some 10 million were shared. Clones were sequenced by immunoSEQ multiplex PCR, and TCRdb holds only the in-frame ones, with some missing. D and trimming come from the DNA, and the V and J calls and clone size come from that table. The sample consists of about 170,000 clones, around 80% of them appearing once. The receptor's source is a woman aged 45 to 65 in good health and CMV-seropositive. The source material was PBMCs.

The CDR3 region has the DNA TGTGCCAGCAGCTTAGGTGGCGGGGAGCAGTTCTTC. It is translated as CASSLGGGEQFF. This chain joins TRBV7-8 and TRBJ2-1, with D possibly TRBD2 on 5 matching bases. The germline V gene encodes CDR1 SGHVS and CDR2 FQNEAQ. V lost 1 base and J lost 10, with 8 bases in between. The CDR3 totals 12 residues.